This note documents a single T cell receptor beta chain sequence. Its antigen remains undetermined. The sample holds no much larger clone one base away, and base qualities are not on file. This record comes from a study of shared clonotypes between healthy human individuals (TCRdb year 2020). Looking at the study overall: A few men and two women, aged 18 to 49 years, made up the cohort. For each donor, CD4 naive and CD4 memory were each given three plates, CD8 naive was given two plates, and CD8 memory was given one plate. To estimate repertoire size and how much clonotype sharing occurs between individuals, the study deeply sequenced the blood TCR repertoires of 5 or 6 healthy adults. To increase sequencing depth and limit assay-specific biases, different laboratories used diverse techniques to prepare libraries and sequence TCR repertoires. Per donor, leukapheresis produced somewhere between about 0.85 and 10 billion PBMCs.

Healthy HIV-negative adults with no recently reported acute infections or vaccinations were included as donors. Every donor was a Caucasian adult living in Nashville, Tennessee, USA. Magnetic negative selection was used to enrich CD4+ T cells, after which naive cells were positively selected on CD45RA and the negative fraction became the memory subset. Blood was collected by leukapheresis, and PBMCs were isolated by Ficoll-Histopaque density gradient centrifugation and then cryopreserved in liquid nitrogen vapor phase. Purity and quantity of every magnetically sorted T cell population were checked by analytical flow cytometry. From each sorted fraction, genomic DNA was isolated and quantified by UV absorbance on a Nanodrop 2000c. Trimming costs V 2 bases and J 7 bases, and their ends lie 15 bases apart. The CDR1 and CDR2 encoded by the germline V gene are SGHRS and YFSETQ. The CDR3 holds 15 amino acids from the cysteine to the phenylalanine. CDR3 DNA only is kept here, 45 bases in frame from base 1.

Using the deep immunoSEQ assay, multiplex PCR amplified TCR CDR3 regions from genomic DNA. For each cell subset, the extracted genomic DNA was distributed evenly across all wells of several immunoSEQ 96-well plates, and each plate served as one replicate. For sorted subsets, each replicate PCR was loaded with about 200 ng genomic DNA, equivalent to 30,000 to 35,000 T cell genomes. Purified libraries were measured with a Qubit 3.0 fluorometer, size-checked on a Bioanalyzer 2100, and measured again with the KAPA Library Quantification kit. Each immunoSEQ 96-well plate was sequenced on its own single-read 150-cycle Illumina NextSeq 550 flow cell. The original pipeline was this. Because only junctional sequences without quality scores were contained in the immunoSEQ output, filtering matching that applied to full-length reads could not be performed. Sequences were annotated with PyIR, a Python wrapper for IgBLAST v1.9, using IMGT germline references to assign V/J genes and CDR3. Reads were removed for weak V/J assignments (E-value above 1e-6), missing CDR3, stop codons, out-of-frame junctions, or ambiguous translated residues. A V3J clonotype was defined by an identical inferred V gene, J gene, and CDR3 amino acid sequence. To compute the percentage overlap between repertoires, the number of shared unique clonotypes was divided by the size of the smaller repertoire. Three approaches were used to assess repertoire richness: RTK rarefaction, the Chao1 estimator, and Recon v2.1 estimates of unobserved clonotypes. For all TCRbeta clonotypes obtained by the gDNA method from several donors, generation probabilities were computed with OLGA. Not all clones reach the TCRdb copy of this immuneACCESS table, which keeps in-frame sequences only. Checked studies attribute under half of the gap to unresolved V genes and leave the rest unexplained. Clonal size and the V and J genes are those of that table, whereas D and trimming came from the DNA. The sample has 850,000 to 1,100,000 clones on record, about 80% of them singletons. Together, the top ten hold 0.89% of the sample.

Findings and caveats that apply to the study as a whole: Sampling was restricted to blood, and TCR repertoires in tissue are likely to differ from TCR repertoires in blood. Higher generation probabilities were observed for clonotypes shared by all four sorted-subset donors than for non-shared clonotypes. Incomplete sequencing was indicated by rarefaction of sorted-subset datasets, despite the large sequencing depth. Across a few donors, around 5% of naive CD4, over 3% of naive CD8, roughly 2.2% of memory CD4, and over 0.35% of memory CD8 clonotypes were shared. Because the study included only a small number of donors, the genetic and exposure-history diversity represented was limited. Larger estimated clonotype richness was generally found for naive subsets than for memory subsets. Pairwise subsampling led to the expectation that sequencing depth would affect the degree of clonotype sharing among donors.

Sequencing used memory CD4+ T cells from PBMCs. Interpreted using the paper, the cell subset or site label stands for: CD45RA-negative fraction. Rearrangement joined TRBV5-1 to TRBJ1-4; TRBD1 is a weak D gene call, 5 bases matching. The clonotype was recovered from a man younger than 35 in good health. Some clones in this sample may be carry-over from other donors' samples. Here the CDR3 is given as CASSLAGARGEKLFF. The bases are TGCGCCAGCAGCTTAGCAGGAGCGAGGGGTGAAAAACTGTTTTTT.